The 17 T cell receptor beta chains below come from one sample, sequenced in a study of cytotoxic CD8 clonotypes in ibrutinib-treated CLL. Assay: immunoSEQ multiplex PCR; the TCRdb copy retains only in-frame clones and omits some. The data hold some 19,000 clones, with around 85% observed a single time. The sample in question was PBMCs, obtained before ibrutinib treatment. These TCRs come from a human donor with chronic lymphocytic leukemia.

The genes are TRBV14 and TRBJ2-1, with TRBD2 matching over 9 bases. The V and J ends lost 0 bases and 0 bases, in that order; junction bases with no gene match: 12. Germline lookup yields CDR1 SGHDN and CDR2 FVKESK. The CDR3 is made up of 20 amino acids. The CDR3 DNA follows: TGTGCCAGCAGCCAAGATACATGGCTAGCGGGACCGAGCTCCTACAATGAGCAGTTCTTC. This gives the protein CASSQDTWLAGPSSYNEQFF.

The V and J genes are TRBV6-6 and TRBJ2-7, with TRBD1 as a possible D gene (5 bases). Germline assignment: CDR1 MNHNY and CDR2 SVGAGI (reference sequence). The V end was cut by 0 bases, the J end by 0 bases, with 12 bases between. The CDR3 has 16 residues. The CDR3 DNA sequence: TGTGCCAGCAGTTACTCCTCCAGGGCCCCCTCCTACGAGCAGTACTTC. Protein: CASSYSSRAPSYEQYF.

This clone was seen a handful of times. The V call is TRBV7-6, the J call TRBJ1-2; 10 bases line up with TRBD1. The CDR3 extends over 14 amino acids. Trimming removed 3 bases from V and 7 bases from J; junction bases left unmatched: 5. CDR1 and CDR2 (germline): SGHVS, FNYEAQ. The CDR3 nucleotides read TGTGCCAGCAGCTTGGGACAGGGGTTGAGTGGCTACACCTTC. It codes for CASSLGQGLSGYTF.

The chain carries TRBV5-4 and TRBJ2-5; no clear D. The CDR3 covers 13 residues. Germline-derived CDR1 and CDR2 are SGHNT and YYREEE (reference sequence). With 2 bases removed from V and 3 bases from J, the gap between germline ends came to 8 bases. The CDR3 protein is CASSFRSEETQYF. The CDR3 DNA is TGTGCCAGCAGCTTCCGGAGCGAAGAGACCCAGTACTTC.

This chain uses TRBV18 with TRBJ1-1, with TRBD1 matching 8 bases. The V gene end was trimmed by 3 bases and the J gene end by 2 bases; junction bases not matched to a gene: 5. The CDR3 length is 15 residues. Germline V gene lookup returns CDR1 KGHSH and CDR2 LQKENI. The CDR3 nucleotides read TGTGCCAGCTCACCCCTCGGACAGGGTAACACTGAAGCTTTCTTT. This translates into CASSPLGQGNTEAFF.

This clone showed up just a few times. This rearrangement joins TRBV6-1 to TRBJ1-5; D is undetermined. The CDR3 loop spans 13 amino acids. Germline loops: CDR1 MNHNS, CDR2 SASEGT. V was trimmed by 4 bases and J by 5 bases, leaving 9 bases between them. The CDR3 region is CASSAERDQPQHF. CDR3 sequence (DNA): TGTGCCAGCAGTGCCGAAAGGGATCAGCCCCAGCATTTT.

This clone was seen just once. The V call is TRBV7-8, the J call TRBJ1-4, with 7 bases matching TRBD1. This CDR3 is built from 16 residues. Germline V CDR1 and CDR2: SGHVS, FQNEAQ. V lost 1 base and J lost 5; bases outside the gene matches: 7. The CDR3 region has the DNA TGTGCCAGCAGCTTAGTTTCAGGAGGGGGCAATGAAAAACTGTTTTTT. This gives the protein CASSLVSGGGNEKLFF.

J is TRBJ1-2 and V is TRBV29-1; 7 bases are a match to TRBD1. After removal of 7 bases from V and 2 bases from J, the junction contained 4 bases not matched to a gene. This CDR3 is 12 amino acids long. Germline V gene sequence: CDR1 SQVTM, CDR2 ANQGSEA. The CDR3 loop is CSAGTANYGYTF. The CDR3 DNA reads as TGCAGCGCCGGGACAGCCAACTATGGCTACACCTTC.

The chain's CDR3 is CASSLFNYRGRLTYEQYF. The CDR3 nucleotides read TGTGCCAGCAGTTTATTTAATTATCGTGGGCGGCTAACCTACGAGCAGTACTTC. The V gene is TRBV28, the J gene TRBJ2-7; D not resolved. CDR1 is MDHEN and CDR2 is SYDVKM in the germline V gene. The CDR3 is made up of 18 amino acids. The germline V and J ends were trimmed by 1 base and 2 bases, with 21 bases remaining between them. Full variable domain (missing parts from reference TRBV28 and TRBJ2-7): DVKVTQSSRYLVKRTGEKVFLECVQDMDHENMFWYRQDPGLGLRLIYFSYDVKMKEKGDIPEGYSVSREKKERFSLILESASTNQTSMYLCASSLFNYRGRLTYEQYFGPGTRLTVT.

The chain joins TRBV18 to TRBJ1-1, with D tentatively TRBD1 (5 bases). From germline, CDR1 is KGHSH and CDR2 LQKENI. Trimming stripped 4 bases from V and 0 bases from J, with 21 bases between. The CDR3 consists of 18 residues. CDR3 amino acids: CASSLQQVSNPMNTEAFF. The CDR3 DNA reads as TGTGCCAGCTCACTCCAACAGGTTTCGAACCCTATGAACACTGAAGCTTTCTTT. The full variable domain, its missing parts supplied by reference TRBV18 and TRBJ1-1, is NAGVMQNPRHLVRRRGQEARLRCSPMKGHSHVYWYRQLPEEGLKFMVYLQKENIIDESGMPKERFSAEFPKEGPSILRIQQVVRGDSAAYFCASSLQQVSNPMNTEAFFGQGTRLTVV.

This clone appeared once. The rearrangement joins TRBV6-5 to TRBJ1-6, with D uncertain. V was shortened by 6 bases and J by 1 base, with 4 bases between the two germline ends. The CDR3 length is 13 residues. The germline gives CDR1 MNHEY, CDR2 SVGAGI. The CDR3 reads CASRRSYNSPLHF. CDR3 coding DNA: TGTGCCAGCAGGCGGTCCTATAATTCACCCCTCCACTTT.

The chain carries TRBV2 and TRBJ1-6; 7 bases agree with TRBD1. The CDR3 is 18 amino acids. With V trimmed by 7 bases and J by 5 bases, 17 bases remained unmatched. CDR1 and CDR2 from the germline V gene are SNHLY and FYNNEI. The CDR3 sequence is CASTTSPNRDSNNSPLHF. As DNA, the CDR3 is TGTGCCAGCACCACTAGCCCCAATCGGGACAGCAATAATTCACCCCTCCACTTT.

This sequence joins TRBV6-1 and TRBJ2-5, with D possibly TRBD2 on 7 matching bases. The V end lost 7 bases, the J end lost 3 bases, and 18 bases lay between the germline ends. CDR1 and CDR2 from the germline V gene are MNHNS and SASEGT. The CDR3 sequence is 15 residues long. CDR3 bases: TGTGCCAGCATCTTGGGGGGGAAGGGGGAAGAGACCCAGTACTTC. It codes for CASILGGKGEETQYF.

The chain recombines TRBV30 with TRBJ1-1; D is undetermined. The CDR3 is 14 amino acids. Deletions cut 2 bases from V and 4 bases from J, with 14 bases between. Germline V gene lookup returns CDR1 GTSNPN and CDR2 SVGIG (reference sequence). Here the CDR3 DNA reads TGTGCCTGGAGTAGGAAGGGCCTGGGCACTGAAGCTTTCTTT. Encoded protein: CAWSRKGLGTEAFF. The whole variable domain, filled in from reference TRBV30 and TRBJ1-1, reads SQTIHQWPATLVQPVGSPLSLECTVEGTSNPNLYWYRQAAGRGLQLLFYSVGIGQISSEVPQNLSASRPQDRQFILSSKKLLLSDSGFYLCAWSRKGLGTEAFFGQGTRLTVV.

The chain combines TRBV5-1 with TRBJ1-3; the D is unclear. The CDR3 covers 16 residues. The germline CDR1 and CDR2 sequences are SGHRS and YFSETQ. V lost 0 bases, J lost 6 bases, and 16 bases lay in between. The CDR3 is CASSLDFSRNLNTIYF. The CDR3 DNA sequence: TGCGCCAGCAGCTTGGATTTCAGCAGGAATTTAAACACCATATATTTT.

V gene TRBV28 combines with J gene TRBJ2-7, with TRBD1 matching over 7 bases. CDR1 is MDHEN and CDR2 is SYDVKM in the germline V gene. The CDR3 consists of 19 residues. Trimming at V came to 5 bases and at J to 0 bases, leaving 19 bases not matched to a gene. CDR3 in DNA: TGTGCCAGCAGTCCACGACAGGGCCCAAACTCTTTCCGCTCCTACGAGCAGTACTTC. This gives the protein CASSPRQGPNSFRSYEQYF.

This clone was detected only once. The CDR3 bases are TGTGCCAGCAGCTTTCAACAGGGTGGGACCGGGGAGCTGTTTTTT. Its translation: CASSFQQGGTGELFF. The V gene is TRBV9, the J gene TRBJ2-2; a possible D gene is TRBD1 (6 bases). The CDR3 is 15 amino acids. V lost 4 bases to trimming and J lost 5 bases, with 15 bases between them. The germline gives CDR1 SGDLS, CDR2 YYNGEE.